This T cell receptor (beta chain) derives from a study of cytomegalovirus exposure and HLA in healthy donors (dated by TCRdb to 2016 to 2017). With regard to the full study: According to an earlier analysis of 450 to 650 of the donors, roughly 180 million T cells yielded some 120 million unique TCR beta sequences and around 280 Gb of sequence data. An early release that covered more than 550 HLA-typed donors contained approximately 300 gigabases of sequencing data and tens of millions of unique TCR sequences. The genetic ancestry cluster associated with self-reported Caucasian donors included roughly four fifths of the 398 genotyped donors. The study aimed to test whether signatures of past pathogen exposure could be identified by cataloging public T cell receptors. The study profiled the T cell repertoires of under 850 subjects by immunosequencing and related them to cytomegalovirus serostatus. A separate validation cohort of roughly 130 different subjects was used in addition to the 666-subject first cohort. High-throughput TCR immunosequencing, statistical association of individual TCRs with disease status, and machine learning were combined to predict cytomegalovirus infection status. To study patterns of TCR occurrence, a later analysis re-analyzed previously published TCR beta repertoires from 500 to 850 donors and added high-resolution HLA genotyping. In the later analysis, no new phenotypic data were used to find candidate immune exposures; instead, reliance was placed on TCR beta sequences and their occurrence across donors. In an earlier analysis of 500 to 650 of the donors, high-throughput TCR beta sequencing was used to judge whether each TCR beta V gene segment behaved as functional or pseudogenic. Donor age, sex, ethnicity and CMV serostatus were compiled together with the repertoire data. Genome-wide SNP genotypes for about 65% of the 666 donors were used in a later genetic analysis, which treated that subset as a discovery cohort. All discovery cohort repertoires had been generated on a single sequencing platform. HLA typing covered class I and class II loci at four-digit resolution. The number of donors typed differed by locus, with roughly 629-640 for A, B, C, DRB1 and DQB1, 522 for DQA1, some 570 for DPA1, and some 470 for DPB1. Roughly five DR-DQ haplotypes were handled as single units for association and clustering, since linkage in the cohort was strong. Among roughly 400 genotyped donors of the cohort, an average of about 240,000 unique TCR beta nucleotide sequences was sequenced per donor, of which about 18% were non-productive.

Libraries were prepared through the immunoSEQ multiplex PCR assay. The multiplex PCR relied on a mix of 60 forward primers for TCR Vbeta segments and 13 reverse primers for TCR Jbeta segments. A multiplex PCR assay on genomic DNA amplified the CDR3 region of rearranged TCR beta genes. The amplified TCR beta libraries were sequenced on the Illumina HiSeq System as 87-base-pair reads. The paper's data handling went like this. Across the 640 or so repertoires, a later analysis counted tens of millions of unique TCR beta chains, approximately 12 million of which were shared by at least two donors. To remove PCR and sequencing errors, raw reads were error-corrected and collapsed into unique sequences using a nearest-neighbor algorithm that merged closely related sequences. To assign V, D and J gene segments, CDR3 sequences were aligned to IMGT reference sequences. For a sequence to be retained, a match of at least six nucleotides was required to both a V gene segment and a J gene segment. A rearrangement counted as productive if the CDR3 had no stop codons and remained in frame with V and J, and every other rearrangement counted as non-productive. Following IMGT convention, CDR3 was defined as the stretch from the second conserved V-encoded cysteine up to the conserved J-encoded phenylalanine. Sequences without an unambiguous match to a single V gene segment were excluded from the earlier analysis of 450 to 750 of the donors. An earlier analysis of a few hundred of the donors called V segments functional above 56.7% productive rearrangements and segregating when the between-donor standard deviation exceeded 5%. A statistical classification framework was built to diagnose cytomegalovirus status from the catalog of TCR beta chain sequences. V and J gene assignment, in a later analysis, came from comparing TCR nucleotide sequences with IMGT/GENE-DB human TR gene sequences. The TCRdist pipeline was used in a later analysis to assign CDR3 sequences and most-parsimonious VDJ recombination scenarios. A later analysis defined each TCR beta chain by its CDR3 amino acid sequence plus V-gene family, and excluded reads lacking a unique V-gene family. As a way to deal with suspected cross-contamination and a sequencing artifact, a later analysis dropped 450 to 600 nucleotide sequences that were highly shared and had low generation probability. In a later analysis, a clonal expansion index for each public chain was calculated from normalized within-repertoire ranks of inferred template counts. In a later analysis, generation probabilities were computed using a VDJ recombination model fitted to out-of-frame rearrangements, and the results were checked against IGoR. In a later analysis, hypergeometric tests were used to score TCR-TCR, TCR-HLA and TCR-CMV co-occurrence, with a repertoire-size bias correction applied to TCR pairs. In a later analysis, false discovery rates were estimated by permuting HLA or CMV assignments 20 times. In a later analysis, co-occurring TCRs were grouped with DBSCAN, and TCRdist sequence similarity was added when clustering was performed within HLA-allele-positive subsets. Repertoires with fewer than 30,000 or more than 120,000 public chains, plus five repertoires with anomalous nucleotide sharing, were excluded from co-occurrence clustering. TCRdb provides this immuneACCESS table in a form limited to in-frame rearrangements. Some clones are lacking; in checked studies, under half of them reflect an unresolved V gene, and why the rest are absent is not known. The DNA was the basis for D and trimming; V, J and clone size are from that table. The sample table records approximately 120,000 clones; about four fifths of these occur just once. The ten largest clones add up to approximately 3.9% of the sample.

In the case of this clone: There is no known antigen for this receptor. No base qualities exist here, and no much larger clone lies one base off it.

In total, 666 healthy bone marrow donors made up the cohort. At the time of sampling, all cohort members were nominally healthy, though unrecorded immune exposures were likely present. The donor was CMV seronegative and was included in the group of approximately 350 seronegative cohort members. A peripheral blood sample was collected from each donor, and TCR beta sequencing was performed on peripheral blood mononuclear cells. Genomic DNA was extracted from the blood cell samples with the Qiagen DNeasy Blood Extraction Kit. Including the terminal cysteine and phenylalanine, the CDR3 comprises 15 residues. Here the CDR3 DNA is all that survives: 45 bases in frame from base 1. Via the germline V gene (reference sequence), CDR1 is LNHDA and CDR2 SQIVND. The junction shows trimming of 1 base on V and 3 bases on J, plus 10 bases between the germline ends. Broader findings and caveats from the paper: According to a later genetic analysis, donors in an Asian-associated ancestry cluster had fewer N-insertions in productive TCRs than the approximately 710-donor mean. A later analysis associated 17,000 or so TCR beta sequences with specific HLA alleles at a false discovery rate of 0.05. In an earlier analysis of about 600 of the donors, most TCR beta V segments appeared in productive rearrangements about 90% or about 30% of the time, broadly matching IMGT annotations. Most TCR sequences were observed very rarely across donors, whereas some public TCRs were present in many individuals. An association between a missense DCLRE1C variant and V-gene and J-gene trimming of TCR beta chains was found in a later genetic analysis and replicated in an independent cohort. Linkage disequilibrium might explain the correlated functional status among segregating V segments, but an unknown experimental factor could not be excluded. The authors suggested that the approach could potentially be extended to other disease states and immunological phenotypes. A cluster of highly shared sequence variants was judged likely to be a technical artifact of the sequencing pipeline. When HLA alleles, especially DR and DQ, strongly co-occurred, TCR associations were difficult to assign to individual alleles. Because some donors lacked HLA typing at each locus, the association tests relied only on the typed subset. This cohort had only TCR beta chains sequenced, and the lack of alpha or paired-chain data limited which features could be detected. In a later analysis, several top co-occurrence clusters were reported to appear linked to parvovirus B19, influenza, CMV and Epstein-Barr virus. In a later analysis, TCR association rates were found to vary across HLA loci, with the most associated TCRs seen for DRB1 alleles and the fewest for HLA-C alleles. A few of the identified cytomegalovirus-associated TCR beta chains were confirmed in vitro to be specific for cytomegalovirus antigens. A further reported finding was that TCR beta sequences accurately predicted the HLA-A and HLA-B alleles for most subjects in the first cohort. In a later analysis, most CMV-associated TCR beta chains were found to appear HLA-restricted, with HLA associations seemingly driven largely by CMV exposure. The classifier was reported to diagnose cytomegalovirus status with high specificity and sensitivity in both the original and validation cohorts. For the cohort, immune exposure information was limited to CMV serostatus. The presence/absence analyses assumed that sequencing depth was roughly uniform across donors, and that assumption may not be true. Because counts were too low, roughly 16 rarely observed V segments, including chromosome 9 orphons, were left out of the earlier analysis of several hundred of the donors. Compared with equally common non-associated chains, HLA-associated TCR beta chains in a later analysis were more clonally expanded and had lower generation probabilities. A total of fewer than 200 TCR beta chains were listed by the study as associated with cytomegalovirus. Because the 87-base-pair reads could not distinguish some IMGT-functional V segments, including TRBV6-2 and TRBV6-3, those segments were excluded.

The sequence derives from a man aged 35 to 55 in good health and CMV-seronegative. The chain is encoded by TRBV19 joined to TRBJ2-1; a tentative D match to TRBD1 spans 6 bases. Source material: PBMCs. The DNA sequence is TGTGCCAGTAGTATAGGACAGGCCCTCTACAATGAGCAGTTCTTC. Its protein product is CASSIGQALYNEQFF.